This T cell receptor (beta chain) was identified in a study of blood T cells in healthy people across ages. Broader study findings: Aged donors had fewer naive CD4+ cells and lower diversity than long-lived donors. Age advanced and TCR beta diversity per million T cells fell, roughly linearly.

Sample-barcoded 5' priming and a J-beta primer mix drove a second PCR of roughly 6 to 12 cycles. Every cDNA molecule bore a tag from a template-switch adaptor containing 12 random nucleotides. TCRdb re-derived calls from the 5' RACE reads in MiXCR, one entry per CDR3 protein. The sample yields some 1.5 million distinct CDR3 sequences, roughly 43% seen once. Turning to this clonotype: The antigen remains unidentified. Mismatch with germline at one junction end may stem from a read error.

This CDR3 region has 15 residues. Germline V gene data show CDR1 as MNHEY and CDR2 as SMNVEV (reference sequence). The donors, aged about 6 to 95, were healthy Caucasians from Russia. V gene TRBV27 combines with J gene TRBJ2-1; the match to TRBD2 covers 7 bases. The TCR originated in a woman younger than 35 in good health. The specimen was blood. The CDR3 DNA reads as TGTGCCAGCATTCGGTCGCGGGAGACCTACAATAAGCAGTTCTTC. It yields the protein CASIRSRETYNKQFF.